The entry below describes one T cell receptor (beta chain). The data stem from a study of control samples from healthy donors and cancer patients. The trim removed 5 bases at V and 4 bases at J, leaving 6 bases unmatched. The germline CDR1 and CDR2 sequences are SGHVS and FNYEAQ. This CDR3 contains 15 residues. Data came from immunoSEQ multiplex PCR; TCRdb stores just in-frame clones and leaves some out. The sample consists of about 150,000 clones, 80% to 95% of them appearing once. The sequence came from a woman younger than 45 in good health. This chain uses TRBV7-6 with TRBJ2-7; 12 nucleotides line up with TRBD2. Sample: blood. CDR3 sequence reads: CASSPPGTSGYEQYF. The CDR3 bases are TGTGCCAGCAGCCCACCCGGGACTAGCGGGTACGAGCAGTACTTC.